This TCR beta chain was found in a study of shared clonotypes between healthy human individuals. The study, taken as a whole, reports: Across subsets, estimated richness was generally greater for naive than for memory populations.

For this clone: Its antigen is undetermined.

Each donor was a Caucasian adult residing in Nashville, Tennessee. Measured with immunoSEQ multiplex PCR; TCRdb has only the in-frame clones, and not every one. The top ten clones hold 0.36% of a sample with approximately 2.5 million clones, roughly 93% of them seen once. Germline CDR1 and CDR2: MNHEY and SMNVEV (reference sequence). Trimming cost V 3 bases and J 6 bases; bases outside gene matches: 8. The CDR3 totals 17 residues. The TCR originated in a man aged 18 to 30 in good health. Some clones in this sample may be carry-over from other donors' samples. The chain uses TRBV27 and TRBJ2-3, with 14 bases aligning to TRBD2. The material sequenced was naive CD4+ T cells from PBMCs. Noted subset: CD45RA+ positively selected. CDR3 DNA sequence: TGTGCCAGCAGTTTTCCGGGACTAGCGGGGGAGGTGGATACGCAGTATTTT. This encodes CASSFPGLAGEVDTQYF.